This T cell receptor (beta chain) was recorded in a study of T cell responses to AZD1222 COVID-19 vaccine. Study summary: Pooling of second doses given at about 4 or about 12 weeks was done.

A word on this clone: Antigen: not known.

Study findings and constraints: The study found Spike-specific TCR breadth and depth rose after two AZD1222 doses. Baseline serology detected seropositivity in only six AZD1222 recipients. Close to half of all spike-specific TCRs reportedly target regions of the variants that are unmutated.

Trimming pared 0 bases from V and 5 bases from J, leaving 13 bases between. In germline, CDR1 is PRHDT, CDR2 FYEKMQ (reference sequence). CDR3 length: 15 amino acids. Method: immunoSEQ multiplex PCR; TCRdb's copy keeps in-frame clones and lacks some. This sample has roughly 100,000 clones, with more than 75% found just once. The starting material was peripheral blood, obtained on day 0 of AZD1222 vaccination. The chain employs TRBV13 and TRBJ2-5, with D uncertain. The clonotype originates from an adult in good health. Written as DNA, the CDR3 is TGTGCCAGCAGCTTAGGCCAAGGCGTCGGGGAGACCCAGTACTTC. This encodes CASSLGQGVGETQYF.